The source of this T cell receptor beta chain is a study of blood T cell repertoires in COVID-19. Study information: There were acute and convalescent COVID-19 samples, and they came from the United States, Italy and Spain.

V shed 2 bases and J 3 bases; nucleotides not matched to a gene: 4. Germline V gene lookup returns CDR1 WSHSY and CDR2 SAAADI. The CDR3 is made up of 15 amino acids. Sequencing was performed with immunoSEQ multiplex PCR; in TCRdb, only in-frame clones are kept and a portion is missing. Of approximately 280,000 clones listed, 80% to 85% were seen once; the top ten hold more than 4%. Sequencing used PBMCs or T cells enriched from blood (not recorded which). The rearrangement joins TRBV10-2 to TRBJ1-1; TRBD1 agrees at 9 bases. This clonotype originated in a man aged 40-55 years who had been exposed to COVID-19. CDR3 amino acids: CASSEIQGADTEAFF. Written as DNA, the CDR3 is TGCGCCAGCAGTGAGATACAGGGGGCGGACACTGAAGCTTTCTTT.